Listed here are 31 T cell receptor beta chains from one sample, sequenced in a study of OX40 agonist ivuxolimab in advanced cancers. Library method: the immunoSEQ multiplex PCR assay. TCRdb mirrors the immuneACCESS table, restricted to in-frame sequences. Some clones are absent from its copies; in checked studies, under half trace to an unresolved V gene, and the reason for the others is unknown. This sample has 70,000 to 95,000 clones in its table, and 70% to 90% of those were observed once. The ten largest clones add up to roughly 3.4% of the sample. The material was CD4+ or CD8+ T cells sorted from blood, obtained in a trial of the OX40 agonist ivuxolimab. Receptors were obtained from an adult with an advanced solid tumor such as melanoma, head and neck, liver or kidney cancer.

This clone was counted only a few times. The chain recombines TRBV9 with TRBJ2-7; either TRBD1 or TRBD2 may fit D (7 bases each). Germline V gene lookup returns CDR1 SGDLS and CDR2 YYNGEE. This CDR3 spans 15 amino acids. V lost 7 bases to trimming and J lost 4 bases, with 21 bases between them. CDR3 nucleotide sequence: TGTGCCAGCTCCGAGGGGGGAGGGGGCGCTTACGAGCAGTACTTC. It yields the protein CASSEGGGGAYEQYF.

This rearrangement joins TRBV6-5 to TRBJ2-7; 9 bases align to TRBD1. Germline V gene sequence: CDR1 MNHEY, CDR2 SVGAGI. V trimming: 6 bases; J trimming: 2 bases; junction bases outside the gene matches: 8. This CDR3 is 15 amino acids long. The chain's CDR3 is CASRPGDRVPYEQYF. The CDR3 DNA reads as TGTGCCAGCAGACCTGGGGACAGGGTTCCCTACGAGCAGTACTTC.

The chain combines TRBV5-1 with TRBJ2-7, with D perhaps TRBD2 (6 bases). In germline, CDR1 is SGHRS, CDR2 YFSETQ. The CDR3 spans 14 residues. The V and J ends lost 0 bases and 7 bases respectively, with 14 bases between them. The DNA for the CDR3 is TGCGCCAGCAGCTTGGGAGGGACTTCCCGGGAGCAGTACTTC. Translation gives CASSLGGTSREQYF.

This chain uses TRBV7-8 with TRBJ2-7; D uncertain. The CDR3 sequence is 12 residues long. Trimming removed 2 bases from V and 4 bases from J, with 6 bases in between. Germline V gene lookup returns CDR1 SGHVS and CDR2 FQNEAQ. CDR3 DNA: TGTGCCAGCAGCTTAATAATGTACGAGCAGTACTTC. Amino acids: CASSLIMYEQYF.

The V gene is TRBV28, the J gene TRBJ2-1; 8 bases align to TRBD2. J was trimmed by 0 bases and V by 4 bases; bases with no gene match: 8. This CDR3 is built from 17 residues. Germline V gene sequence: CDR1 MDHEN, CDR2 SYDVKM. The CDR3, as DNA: TGTGCCAGCAGTTCCACTGTAGCGGGGAGCTCCTACAATGAGCAGTTCTTC. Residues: CASSSTVAGSSYNEQFF. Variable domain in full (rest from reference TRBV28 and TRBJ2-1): DVKVTQSSRYLVKRTGEKVFLECVQDMDHENMFWYRQDPGLGLRLIYFSYDVKMKEKGDIPEGYSVSREKKERFSLILESASTNQTSMYLCASSSTVAGSSYNEQFFGPGTRLTVL.

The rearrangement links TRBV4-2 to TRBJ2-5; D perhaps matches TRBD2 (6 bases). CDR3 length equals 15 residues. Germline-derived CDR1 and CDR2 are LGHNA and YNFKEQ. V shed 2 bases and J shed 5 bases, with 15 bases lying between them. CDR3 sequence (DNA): TGTGCCAGCAGCCAATCTGGCGGGACCGGGGAGACCCAGTACTTC. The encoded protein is CASSQSGGTGETQYF.

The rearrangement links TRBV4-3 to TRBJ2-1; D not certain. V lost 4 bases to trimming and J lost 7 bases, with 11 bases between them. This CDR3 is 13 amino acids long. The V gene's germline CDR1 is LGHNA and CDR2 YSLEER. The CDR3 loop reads CASSPTRWNEQFF. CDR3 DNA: TGCGCCAGCAGCCCTACCCGTTGGAATGAGCAGTTCTTC.

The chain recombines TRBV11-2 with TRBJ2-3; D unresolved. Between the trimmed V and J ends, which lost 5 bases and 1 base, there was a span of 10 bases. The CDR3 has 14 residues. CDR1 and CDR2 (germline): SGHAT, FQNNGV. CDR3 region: CASSPLRGTDTQYF. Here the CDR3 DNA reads TGTGCCAGCAGCCCACTCCGGGGCACAGATACGCAGTATTTT.

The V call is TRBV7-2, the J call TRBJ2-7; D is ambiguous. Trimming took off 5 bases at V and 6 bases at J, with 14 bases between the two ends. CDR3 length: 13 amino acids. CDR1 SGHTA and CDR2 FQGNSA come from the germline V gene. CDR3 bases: TGTGCCAGCAGCATCCTCGGCACCGTCGAGCAGTACTTC. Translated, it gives CASSILGTVEQYF.

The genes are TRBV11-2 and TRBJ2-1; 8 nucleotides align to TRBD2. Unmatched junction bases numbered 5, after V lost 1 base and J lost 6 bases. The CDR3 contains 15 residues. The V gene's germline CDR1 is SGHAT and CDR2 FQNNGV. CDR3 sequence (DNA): TGTGCCAGCAGCTTAGGGAGAACTAGCGGCAATGAGCAGTTCTTC. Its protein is CASSLGRTSGNEQFF.

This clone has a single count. CDR3 sequence: CASSQGQHSPYNEQFF. The CDR3 region has the DNA TGCGCCAGCAGCCAAGGTCAGCATTCGCCCTACAATGAGCAGTTCTTC. This sequence joins TRBV4-3 and TRBJ2-1; D unresolved. CDR3 length: 16 residues. CDR1 is LGHNA, CDR2 YSLEER, per germline. With 1 base removed from V and 2 bases from J, the gap between germline ends came to 12 bases.

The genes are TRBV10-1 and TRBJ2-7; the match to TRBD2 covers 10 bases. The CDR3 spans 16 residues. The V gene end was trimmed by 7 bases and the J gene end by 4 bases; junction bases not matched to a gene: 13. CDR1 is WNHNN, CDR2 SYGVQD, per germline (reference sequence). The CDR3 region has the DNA TGCGCCAGCAAGGGACGAACTAGCGGGGTACTGTACGAGCAGTACTTC. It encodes CASKGRTSGVLYEQYF.

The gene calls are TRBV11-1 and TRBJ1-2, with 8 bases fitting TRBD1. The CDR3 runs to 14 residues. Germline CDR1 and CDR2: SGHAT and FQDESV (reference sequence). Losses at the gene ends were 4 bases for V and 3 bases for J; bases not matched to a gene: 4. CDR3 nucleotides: TGTGCCAGCAGCTCAGGACAGGGTGACTATGGCTACACCTTC. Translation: CASSSGQGDYGYTF.

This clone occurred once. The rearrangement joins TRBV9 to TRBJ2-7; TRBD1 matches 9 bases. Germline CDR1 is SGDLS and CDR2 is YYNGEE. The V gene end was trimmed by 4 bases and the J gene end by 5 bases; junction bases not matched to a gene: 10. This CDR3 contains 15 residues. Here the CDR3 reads CASSLKGTGIDEQYF. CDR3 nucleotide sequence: TGTGCCAGCAGCCTAAAGGGGACAGGGATCGACGAGCAGTACTTC.

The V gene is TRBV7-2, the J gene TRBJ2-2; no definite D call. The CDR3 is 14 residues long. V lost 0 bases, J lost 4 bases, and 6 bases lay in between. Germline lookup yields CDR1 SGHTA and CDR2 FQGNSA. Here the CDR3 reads CASSLAVGTGELFF. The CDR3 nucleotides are TGTGCCAGCAGCTTAGCGGTGGGCACCGGGGAGCTGTTTTTT.

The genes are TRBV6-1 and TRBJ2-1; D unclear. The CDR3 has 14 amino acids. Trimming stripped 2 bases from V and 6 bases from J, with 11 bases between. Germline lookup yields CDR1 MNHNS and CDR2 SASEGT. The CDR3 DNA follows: TGTGCCAGCAGTGAAACAGAGACAACCAATGAGCAGTTCTTC. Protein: CASSETETTNEQFF.

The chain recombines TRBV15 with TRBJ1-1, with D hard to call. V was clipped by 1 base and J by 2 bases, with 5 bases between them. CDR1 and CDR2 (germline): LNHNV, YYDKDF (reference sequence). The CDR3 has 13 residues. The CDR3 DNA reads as TGTGCCACCAGCAGAGTAGCCAACACTGAAGCTTTCTTT. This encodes CATSRVANTEAFF.

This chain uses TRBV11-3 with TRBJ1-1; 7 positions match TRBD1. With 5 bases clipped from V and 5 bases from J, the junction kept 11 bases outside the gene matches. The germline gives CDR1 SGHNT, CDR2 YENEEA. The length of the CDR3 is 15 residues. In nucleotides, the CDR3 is TGTGCCAGCAGCCCGACGACAGGGTCGGGGACTGAAGCTTTCTTT. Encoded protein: CASSPTTGSGTEAFF.

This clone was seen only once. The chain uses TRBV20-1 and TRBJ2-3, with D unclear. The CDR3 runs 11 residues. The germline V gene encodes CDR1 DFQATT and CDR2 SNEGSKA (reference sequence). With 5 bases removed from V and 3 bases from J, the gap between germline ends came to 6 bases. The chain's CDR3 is CSAQGTDTQYF. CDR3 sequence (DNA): TGCAGTGCTCAAGGGACAGATACGCAGTATTTT.

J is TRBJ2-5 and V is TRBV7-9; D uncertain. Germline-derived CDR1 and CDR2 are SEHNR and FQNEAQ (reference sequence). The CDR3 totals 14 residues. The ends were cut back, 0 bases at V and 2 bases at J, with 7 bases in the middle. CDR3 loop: CASSLAKGQETQYF. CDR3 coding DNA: TGTGCCAGCAGCTTAGCGAAAGGGCAAGAGACCCAGTACTTC.

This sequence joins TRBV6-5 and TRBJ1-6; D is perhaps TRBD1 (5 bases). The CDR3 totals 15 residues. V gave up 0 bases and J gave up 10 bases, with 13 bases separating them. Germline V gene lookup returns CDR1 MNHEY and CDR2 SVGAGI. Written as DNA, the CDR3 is TGTGCCAGCAGTTACTCAGCAGGGCTGAAATCACCCCTCCACTTT. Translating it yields CASSYSAGLKSPLHF.

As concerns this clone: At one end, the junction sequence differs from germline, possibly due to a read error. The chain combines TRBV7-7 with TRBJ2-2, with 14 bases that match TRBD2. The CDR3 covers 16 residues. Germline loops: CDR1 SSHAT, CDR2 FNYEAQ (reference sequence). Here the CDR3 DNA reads TGTGCTAGCAGCTCCGGACTAGCGGGAGGTACCGGGGAGCTGTTTTTT. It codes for CASSSGLAGGTGELFF. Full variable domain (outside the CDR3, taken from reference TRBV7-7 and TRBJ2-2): GAGVSQSPRYKVTKRGQDVTLRCDPISSHATLYWYQQALGQGPEFLTYFNYEAQPDKSGLPSDRFSAERPEGSISTLTIQRTEQRDSAMYRCASSSGLAGGTGELFFGEGSRLTVL.

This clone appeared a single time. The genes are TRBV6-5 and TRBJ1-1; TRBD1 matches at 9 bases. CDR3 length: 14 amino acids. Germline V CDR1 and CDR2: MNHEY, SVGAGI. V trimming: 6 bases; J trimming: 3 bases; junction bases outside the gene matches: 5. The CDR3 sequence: CASRKQGADTEAFF. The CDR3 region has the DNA TGTGCCAGCAGGAAACAGGGGGCGGACACTGAAGCTTTCTTT.

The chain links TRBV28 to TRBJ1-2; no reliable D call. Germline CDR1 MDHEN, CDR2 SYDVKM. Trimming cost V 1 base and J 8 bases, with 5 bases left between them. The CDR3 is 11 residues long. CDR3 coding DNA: TGTGCCAGCAGTTTATTGGGAGGCTACACCTTC. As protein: CASSLLGGYTF.

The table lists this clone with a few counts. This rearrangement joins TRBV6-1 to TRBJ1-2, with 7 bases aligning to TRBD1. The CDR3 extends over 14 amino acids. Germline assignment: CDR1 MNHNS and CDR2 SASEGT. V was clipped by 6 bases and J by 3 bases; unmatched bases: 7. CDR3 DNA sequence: TGTGCCAGCAGCGACAGGGACTCCTACTATGGCTACACCTTC. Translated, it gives CASSDRDSYYGYTF.

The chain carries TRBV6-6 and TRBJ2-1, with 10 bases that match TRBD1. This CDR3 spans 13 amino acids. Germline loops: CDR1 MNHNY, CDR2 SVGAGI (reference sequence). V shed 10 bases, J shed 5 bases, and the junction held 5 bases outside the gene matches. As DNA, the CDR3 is TGTGCCACCCGGACAGGGGGGAACAATGAGCAGTTCTTC. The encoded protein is CATRTGGNNEQFF.

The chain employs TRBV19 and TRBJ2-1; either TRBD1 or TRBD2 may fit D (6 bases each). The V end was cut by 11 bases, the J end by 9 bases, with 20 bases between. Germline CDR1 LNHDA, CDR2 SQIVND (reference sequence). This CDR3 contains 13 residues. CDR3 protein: CAAARGERGEQFF. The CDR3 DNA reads TGTGCCGCAGCGAGGGGGGAACGGGGTGAGCAGTTCTTC.

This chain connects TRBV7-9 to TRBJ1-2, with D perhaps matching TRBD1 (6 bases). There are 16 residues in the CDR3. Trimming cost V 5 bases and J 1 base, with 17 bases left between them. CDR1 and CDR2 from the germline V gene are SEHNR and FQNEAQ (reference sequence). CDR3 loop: CASSASVRGLNYGYTF. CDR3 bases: TGTGCCAGCAGCGCCTCAGTCCGGGGGCTTAACTATGGCTACACCTTC.

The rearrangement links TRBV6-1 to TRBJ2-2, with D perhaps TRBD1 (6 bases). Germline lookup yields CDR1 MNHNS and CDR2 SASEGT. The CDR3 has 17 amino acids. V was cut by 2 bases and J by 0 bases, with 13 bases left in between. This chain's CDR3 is CASSEIPGVANTGELFF. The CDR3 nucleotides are TGTGCCAGCAGTGAAATCCCAGGGGTCGCGAACACCGGGGAGCTGTTTTTT.

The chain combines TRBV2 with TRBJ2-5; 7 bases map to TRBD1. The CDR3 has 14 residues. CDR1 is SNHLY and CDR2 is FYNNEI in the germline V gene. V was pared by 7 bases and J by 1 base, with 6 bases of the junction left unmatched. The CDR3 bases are TGTGCCAGCATAGAGTCAGGGGGCCAAGAGACCCAGTACTTC. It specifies CASIESGGQETQYF.

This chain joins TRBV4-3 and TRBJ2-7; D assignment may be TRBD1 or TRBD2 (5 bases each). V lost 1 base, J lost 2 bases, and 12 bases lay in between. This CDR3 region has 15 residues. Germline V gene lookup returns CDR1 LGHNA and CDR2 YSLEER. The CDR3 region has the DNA TGCGCCAGCAGCCAAGGCTCTGGGGGACCCTACGAGCAGTACTTC. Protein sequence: CASSQGSGGPYEQYF.